This TCR beta chain was retrieved from a study of cytomegalovirus exposure and HLA in healthy donors. The PCR had 60 Vbeta and 13 Jbeta primers. Only in-frame clones appear in the TCRdb table, and some are missing; sequencing was by immunoSEQ multiplex PCR. The sample records about 160,000 clones, roughly 85% being singletons. The CDR3 consists of 16 residues. In germline, CDR1 is SQVTM, CDR2 ANQGSEA. The trim removed 0 bases at V and 4 bases at J, leaving 6 bases unmatched. The sample holds one count of this clone. Its specificity is unknown. Study findings and constraints: When presence/absence was analysed, sequencing depth was taken to be roughly uniform across donors.

This TCR came from a woman aged 25-40 years in good health and CMV-seronegative. Sequencing input: PBMCs. The V and J genes are TRBV29-1 and TRBJ2-1, with TRBD1 matching 10 bases. CDR3: CSVEDQGGQGYNEQFF. The CDR3 DNA sequence: TGCAGCGTTGAAGATCAGGGGGGACAGGGGTACAATGAGCAGTTCTTC.